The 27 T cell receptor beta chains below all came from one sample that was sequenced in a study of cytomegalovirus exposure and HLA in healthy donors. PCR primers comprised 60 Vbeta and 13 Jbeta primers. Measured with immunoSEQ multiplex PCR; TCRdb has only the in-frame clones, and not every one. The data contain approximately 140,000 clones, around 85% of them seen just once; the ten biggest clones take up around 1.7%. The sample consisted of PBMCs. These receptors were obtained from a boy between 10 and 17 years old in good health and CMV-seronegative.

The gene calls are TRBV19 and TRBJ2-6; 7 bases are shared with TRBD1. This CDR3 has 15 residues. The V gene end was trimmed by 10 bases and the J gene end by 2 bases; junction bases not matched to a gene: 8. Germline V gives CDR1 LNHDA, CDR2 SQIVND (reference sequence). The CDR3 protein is CATGQEGAGANVLTF. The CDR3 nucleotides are TGTGCCACTGGACAGGAAGGAGCTGGGGCCAACGTCCTGACTTTC.

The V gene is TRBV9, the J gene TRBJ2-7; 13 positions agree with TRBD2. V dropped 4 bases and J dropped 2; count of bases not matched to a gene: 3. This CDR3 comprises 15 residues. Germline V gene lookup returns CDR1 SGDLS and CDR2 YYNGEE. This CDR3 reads CASSPGTSGAYEQYF. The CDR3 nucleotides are TGTGCCAGCAGCCCAGGGACTAGCGGGGCCTACGAGCAGTACTTC.

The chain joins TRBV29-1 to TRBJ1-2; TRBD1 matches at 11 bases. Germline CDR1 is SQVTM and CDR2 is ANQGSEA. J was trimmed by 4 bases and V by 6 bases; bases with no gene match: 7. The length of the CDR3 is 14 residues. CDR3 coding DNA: TGCAGCGTCCCCGGACAGGGGGCGAGCTATGGCTACACCTTC. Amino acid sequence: CSVPGQGASYGYTF.

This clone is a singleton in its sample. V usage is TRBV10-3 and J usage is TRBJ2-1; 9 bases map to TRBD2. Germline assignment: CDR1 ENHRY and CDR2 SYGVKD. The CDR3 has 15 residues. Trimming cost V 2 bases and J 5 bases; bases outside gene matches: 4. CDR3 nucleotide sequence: TGTGCCATCAGTGAGCTGGCGGGAGGGCACAATGAGCAGTTCTTC. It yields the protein CAISELAGGHNEQFF.

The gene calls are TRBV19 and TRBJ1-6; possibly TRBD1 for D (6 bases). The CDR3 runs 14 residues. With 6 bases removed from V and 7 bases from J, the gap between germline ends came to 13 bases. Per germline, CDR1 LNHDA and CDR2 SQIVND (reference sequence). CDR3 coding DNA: TGTGCCAGTAGCGTGACAGGCGGGAATTCACCCCTCCACTTT. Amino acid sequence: CASSVTGGNSPLHF.

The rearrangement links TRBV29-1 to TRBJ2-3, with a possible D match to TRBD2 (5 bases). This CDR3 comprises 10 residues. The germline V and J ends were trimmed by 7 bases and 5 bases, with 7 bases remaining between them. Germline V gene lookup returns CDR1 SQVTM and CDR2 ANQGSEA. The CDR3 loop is CSGEGDTQYF. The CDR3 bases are TGCAGCGGAGAGGGAGATACGCAGTATTTT.

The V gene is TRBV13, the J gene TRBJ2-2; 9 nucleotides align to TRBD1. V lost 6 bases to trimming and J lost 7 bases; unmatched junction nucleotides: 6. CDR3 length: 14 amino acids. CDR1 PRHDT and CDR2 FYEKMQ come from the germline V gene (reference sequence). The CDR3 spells CASRTGTGIGELFF. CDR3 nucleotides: TGTGCCAGCAGAACCGGGACAGGGATCGGGGAGCTGTTTTTT. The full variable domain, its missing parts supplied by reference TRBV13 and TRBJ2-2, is AAGVIQSPRHLIKEKRETATLKCYPIPRHDTVYWYQQGPGQDPQFLISFYEKMQSDKGSIPDRFSAQQFSDYHSELNMSSLELGDSALYFCASRTGTGIGELFFGEGSRLTVL.

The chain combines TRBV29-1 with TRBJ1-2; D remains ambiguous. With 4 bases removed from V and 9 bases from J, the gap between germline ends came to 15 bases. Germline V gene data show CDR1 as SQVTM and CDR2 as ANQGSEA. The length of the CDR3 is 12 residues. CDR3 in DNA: TGCAGCGTTGTGCGGGGTAGTGGGAGCTACACCTTC. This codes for CSVVRGSGSYTF.

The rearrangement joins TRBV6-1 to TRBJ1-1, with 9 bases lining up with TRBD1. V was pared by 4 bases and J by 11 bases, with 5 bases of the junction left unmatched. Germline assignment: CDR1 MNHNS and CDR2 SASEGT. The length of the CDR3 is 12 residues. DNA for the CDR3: TGTGCCAGCAGTGCAGGACAGGGGTCGGCTTTCTTT. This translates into CASSAGQGSAFF.

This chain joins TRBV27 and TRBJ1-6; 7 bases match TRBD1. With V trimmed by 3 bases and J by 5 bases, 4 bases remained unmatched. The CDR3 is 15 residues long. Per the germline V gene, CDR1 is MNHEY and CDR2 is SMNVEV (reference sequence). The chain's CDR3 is CASSFEGANNSPLHF. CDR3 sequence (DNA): TGTGCCAGCAGTTTTGAGGGGGCAAATAATTCACCCCTCCACTTT.

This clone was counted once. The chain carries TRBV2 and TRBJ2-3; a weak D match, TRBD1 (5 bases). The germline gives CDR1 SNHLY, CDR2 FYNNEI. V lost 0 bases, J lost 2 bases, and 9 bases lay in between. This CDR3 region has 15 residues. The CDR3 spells CASSEARRATDTQYF. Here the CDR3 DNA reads TGTGCCAGCAGTGAAGCGCGCAGGGCCACAGATACGCAGTATTTT.

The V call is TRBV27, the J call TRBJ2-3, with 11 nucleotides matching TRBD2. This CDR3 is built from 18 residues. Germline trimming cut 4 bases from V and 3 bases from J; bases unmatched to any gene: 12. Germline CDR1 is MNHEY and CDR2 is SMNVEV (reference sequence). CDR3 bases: TGTGCCAGCAGTTACACACTAGCGGGGGAGGGAGTGACAGATACGCAGTATTTT. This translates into CASSYTLAGEGVTDTQYF.

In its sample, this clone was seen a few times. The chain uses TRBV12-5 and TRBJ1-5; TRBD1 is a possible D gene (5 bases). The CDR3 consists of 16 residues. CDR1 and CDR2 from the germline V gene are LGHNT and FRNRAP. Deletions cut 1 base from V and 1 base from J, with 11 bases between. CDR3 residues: CASGLDQGLSNQPQHF. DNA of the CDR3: TGTGCTAGTGGTTTGGATCAGGGTCTCAGCAATCAGCCCCAGCATTTT.

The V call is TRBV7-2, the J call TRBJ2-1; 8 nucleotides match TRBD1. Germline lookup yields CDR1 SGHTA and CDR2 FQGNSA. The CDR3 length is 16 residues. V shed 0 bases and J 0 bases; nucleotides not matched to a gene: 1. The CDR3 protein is CASSLAGTGSYNEQFF. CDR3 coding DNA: TGTGCCAGCAGCTTAGCGGGGACAGGCTCCTACAATGAGCAGTTCTTC. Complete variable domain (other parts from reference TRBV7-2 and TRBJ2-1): GAGVSQSPSNKVTEKGKDVELRCDPISGHTALYWYRQSLGQGLEFLIYFQGNSAPDKSGLPSDRFSAERTGGSVSTLTIQRTQQEDSAVYLCASSLAGTGSYNEQFFGPGTRLTVL.

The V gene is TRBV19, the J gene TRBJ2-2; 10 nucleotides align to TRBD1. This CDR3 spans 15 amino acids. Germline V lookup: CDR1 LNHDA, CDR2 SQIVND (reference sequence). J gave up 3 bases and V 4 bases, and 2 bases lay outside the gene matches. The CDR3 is CASSRDRGDTGELFF. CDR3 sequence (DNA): TGTGCCAGTAGTAGGGACAGGGGTGACACCGGGGAGCTGTTTTTT.

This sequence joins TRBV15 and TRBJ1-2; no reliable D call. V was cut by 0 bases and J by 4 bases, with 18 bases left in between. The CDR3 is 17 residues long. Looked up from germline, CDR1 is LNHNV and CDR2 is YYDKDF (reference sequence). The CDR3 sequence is CATSRDLRGASFYGYTF. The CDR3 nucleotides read TGTGCCACCAGCAGAGACCTCAGAGGAGCTAGCTTCTATGGCTACACCTTC.

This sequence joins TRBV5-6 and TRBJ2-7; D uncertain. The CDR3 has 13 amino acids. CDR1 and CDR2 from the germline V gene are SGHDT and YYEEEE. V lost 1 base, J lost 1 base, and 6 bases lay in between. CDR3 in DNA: TGTGCCAGCAGCTTGTACTGGTCCTACGAGCAGTACTTC. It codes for CASSLYWSYEQYF.

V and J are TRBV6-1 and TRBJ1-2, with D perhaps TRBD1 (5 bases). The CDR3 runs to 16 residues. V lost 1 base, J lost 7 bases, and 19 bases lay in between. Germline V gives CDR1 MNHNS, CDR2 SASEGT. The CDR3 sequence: CASSEVFGDSEGGYTF. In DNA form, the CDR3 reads TGTGCCAGCAGTGAAGTCTTTGGGGACTCGGAAGGTGGCTACACCTTC.

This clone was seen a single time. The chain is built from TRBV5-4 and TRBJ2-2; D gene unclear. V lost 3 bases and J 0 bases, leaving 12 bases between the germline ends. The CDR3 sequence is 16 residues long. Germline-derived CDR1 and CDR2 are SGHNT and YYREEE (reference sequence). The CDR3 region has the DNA TGTGCCAGCAGCTCAGTCGACAAAGCGAACACCGGGGAGCTGTTTTTT. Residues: CASSSVDKANTGELFF.

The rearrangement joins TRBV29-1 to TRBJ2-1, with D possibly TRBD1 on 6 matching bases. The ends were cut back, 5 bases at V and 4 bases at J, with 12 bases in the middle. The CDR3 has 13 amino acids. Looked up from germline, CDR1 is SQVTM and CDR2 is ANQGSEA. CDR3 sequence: CSVRGQNYNEQFF. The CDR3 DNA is TGCAGCGTTAGGGGACAAAATTACAATGAGCAGTTCTTC.

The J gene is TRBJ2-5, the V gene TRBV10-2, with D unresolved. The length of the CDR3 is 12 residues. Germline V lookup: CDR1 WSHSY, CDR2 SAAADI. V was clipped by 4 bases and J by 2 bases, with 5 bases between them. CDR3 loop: CASSVSQETQYF. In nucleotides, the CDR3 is TGCGCCAGCAGTGTCAGTCAAGAGACCCAGTACTTC.

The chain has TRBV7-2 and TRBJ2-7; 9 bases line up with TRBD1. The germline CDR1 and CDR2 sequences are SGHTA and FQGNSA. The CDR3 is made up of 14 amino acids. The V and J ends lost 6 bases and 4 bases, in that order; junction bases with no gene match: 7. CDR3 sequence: CASRAGTGLYEQYF. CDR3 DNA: TGTGCCAGCAGGGCCGGGACAGGGTTATACGAGCAGTACTTC.

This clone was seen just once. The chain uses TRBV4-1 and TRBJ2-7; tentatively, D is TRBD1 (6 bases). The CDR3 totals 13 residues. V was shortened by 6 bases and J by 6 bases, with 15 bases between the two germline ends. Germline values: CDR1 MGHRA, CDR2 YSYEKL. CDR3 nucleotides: TGCGCCAGCAGACAAACAGGGACCTGCGAGCAGTACTTC. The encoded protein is CASRQTGTCEQYF.

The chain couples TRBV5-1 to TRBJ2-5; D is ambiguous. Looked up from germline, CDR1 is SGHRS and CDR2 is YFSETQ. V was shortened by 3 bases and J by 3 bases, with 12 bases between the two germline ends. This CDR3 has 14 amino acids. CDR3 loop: CASSSYDTKETQYF. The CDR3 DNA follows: TGCGCCAGCAGCTCCTACGATACTAAAGAGACCCAGTACTTC. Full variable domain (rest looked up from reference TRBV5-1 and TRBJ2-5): KAGVTQTPRYLIKTRGQQVTLSCSPISGHRSVSWYQQTPGQGLQFLFEYFSETQRNKGNFPGRFSGRQFSNSRSEMNVSTLELGDSALYLCASSSYDTKETQYFGPGTRLLVL.

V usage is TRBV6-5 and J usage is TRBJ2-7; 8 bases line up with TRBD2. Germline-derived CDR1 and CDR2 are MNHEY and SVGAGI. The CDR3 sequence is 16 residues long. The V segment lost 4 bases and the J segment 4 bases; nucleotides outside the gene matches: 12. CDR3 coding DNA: TGTGCCAGCAGTTCCCCGGCCGGGACTAGAGGGTACGAGCAGTACTTC. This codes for CASSSPAGTRGYEQYF.

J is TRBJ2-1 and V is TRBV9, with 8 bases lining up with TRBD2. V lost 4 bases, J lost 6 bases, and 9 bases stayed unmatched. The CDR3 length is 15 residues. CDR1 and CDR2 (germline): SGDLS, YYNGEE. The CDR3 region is CASSSKAGARNEQFF. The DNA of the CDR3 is TGTGCCAGCAGCTCAAAAGCGGGAGCGCGCAATGAGCAGTTCTTC.

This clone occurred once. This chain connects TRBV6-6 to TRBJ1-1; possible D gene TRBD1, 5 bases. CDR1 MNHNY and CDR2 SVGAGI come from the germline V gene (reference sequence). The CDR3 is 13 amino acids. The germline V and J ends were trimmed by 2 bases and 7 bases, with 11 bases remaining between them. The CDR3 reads CASSYLRGGEAFF. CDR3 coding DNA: TGTGCCAGCAGTTACCTTAGGGGCGGTGAAGCTTTCTTT.